The clone carrying this TCR beta chain was seen only once. The sample originates from a study of blood T cell repertoires in COVID-19. As processed by the authors: Reference gene primers were amplified, and this amplification served to estimate nucleated cell counts. Sequencing was performed with immunoSEQ multiplex PCR; in TCRdb, only in-frame clones are kept and a portion is missing. V, J and clone size are those of that table, while D and trimming were read from the DNA. The table records 120,000 or so clones, over 70% of them present only once. Sequences were obtained from peripheral blood. The sequence was obtained from a woman in her forties or fifties with acute or convalescent COVID-19.

CDR3 sequence reads: CSASSNIQYF. CDR3 nucleotide sequence: TGCAGTGCTTCCTCCAACATTCAGTACTTC. This chain joins TRBV20-1 and TRBJ2-4; D call uncertain. Germline CDR1 is DFQATT and CDR2 is SNEGSKA (reference sequence). The V end lost 5 bases, the J end lost 7 bases, and 6 bases lay between the germline ends. CDR3 length equals 10 residues.